What follows are 26 T cell receptor beta chains derived from one specimen sequenced in a study of long-term antiretroviral therapy in people with HIV. Survey level was the resolution at which the v3.0 immunoSEQ assay ran. The method was immunoSEQ multiplex PCR; TCRdb's version includes in-frame clones alone and lacks a portion of them. The sample lists tens of thousands of clones; roughly 80% were seen once. Source: unsorted PBMCs, taken 0.2 years after starting antiretroviral therapy. The receptors stem from a woman in her twenties or thirties with HIV.

This chain links TRBV5-1 with TRBJ2-7; a possible D gene is TRBD1 (5 bases). This CDR3 spans 14 amino acids. Trimming removed 5 bases at V and 0 bases at J, with 12 bases between. Germline CDR1 reads SGHRS; CDR2 reads YFSETQ. This CDR3 reads CASSLRGISYEQYF. DNA for the CDR3: TGCGCCAGCAGTCTAAGGGGAATCTCCTACGAGCAGTACTTC. Full variable domain (missing parts from reference TRBV5-1 and TRBJ2-7): KAGVTQTPRYLIKTRGQQVTLSCSPISGHRSVSWYQQTPGQGLQFLFEYFSETQRNKGNFPGRFSGRQFSNSRSEMNVSTLELGDSALYLCASSLRGISYEQYFGPGTRLTVT.

The chain couples TRBV7-3 to TRBJ1-2; D perhaps matches TRBD1 (6 bases). The V gene's germline CDR1 is SGHTA and CDR2 FQGTGA. Trimming shortened V by 5 bases and J by 8 bases, and 15 bases separated the two germline ends. The CDR3 length is 13 residues. CDR3 coding DNA: TGTGCCAGCAGCCCGAAACAGGGCTTGGGCTACACCTTC. Amino acid sequence: CASSPKQGLGYTF.

This chain connects TRBV6-5 to TRBJ2-3; D possibly corresponds to TRBD2 (6 bases). This CDR3 is 14 amino acids long. The germline V gene has CDR1 MNHEY and CDR2 SVGAGI. The V end was cut by 4 bases, the J end by 3 bases, with 11 bases between. The CDR3 sequence is CASSWQLATDTQYF. The CDR3 nucleotides read TGTGCCAGCAGTTGGCAGCTAGCGACAGATACGCAGTATTTT.

This clone is categorized as medium-sized. The chain recombines TRBV7-6 with TRBJ2-3; no firm D call. With 3 bases removed from V and 5 bases from J, the gap between germline ends came to 6 bases. The CDR3 runs 12 residues. Germline CDR1 SGHVS, CDR2 FNYEAQ. The CDR3 DNA is TGTGCCAGCAGCTTCACGGTAGATACGCAGTATTTT. Amino acid sequence: CASSFTVDTQYF.

The V and J genes are TRBV5-1 and TRBJ2-7; D remains unclear. Trimming cost V 6 bases and J 1 base, with 17 bases left between them. Germline loops: CDR1 SGHRS, CDR2 YFSETQ. This CDR3 has 15 residues. The CDR3 DNA follows: TGCGCCAGCAAGTTAGGGCGGACGGAGTCCTACGAGCAGTACTTC. Amino acids: CASKLGRTESYEQYF.

The chain employs TRBV13 and TRBJ1-1; D is possibly TRBD1 (6 bases). This CDR3 region has 15 residues. Trimming shortened V by 5 bases and J by 6 bases, and 19 bases separated the two germline ends. Germline V lookup: CDR1 PRHDT, CDR2 FYEKMQ (reference sequence). CDR3 nucleotides: TGTGCCAGCAGCAAAGAGGTACAGGGTGTTCCTGAAGCTTTCTTT. Protein sequence: CASSKEVQGVPEAFF.

The chain carries TRBV29-1 and TRBJ2-1; TRBD2 aligns across 8 bases. With 4 bases clipped from V and 8 bases from J, the junction kept 10 bases outside the gene matches. The CDR3 runs to 14 residues. Germline CDR1 SQVTM, CDR2 ANQGSEA. The CDR3 sequence is CSVVSGARWDEQFF. The CDR3 DNA reads as TGCAGCGTTGTTAGCGGGGCGAGATGGGATGAGCAGTTCTTC.

This chain links TRBV19 with TRBJ1-6, with D unclear. CDR3 length: 16 residues. Germline V lookup: CDR1 LNHDA, CDR2 SQIVND (reference sequence). Trimming took 2 bases from V and 7 from J, leaving 15 bases between them. The CDR3 reads CASSIRGPEQNSPLHF. Written as DNA, the CDR3 is TGTGCCAGTAGTATAAGAGGCCCAGAACAGAATTCACCCCTCCACTTT.

This chain uses TRBV6-5 with TRBJ1-3; TRBD1 matches at 8 bases. The V gene's germline CDR1 is MNHEY and CDR2 SVGAGI. Unmatched junction bases numbered 7, after V lost 5 bases and J lost 7 bases. The CDR3 totals 14 residues. DNA for the CDR3: TGTGCCAGCAGTCTCAGGGGGCGTTGGAACACCATATATTTT. Translation gives CASSLRGRWNTIYF.

This clone was seen more than once but under ten times. The rearrangement joins TRBV15 to TRBJ1-6; 8 nucleotides line up with TRBD1. V shed 6 bases and J 10 bases; nucleotides not matched to a gene: 8. This CDR3 spans 14 amino acids. CDR1 is LNHNV, CDR2 YYDKDF, per germline (reference sequence). The CDR3 spells CATRAGTGRSPLHF. CDR3 bases: TGTGCCACCAGAGCTGGGACAGGAAGGTCACCCCTCCACTTT.

This chain uses TRBV6-5 with TRBJ2-5; 11 nucleotides line up with TRBD2. Germline values: CDR1 MNHEY, CDR2 SVGAGI. V dropped 7 bases and J dropped 4; count of bases not matched to a gene: 8. The CDR3 extends over 15 amino acids. CDR3 nucleotides: TGTGCCAGCATGTTAGCGGGGGGGCGCGGAGAGACCCAGTACTTC. Encoded protein: CASMLAGGRGETQYF.

The gene calls are TRBV5-1 and TRBJ1-1, with TRBD1 identical over 9 bases. The germline V gene has CDR1 SGHRS and CDR2 YFSETQ. This CDR3 comprises 14 residues. The V and J ends lost 3 bases and 2 bases, in that order; junction bases with no gene match: 2. CDR3 protein: CASSWGQGNTEAFF. CDR3 coding DNA: TGCGCCAGCAGCTGGGGACAGGGAAACACTGAAGCTTTCTTT.

J is TRBJ1-3 and V is TRBV19; unclear D gene. This CDR3 region has 14 residues. Per the germline V gene, CDR1 is LNHDA and CDR2 is SQIVND (reference sequence). Trimming removed 3 bases at V and 8 bases at J, with 14 bases between. In DNA, the CDR3 is TGTGCCAGTAGTATCACCGGGAGTGGGGACACCATATATTTT. This gives the protein CASSITGSGDTIYF.

This clone was detected only a few times. The chain's CDR3 is CASSLPTMGRTGNTIYF. CDR3 sequence (DNA): TGTGCCAGCAGTTTACCCACGATGGGGCGAACTGGAAACACCATATATTTT. The rearrangement joins TRBV27 to TRBJ1-3; D is perhaps TRBD1 (5 bases). Per the germline V gene, CDR1 is MNHEY and CDR2 is SMNVEV (reference sequence). With 2 bases removed from V and 2 bases from J, the gap between germline ends came to 16 bases. This CDR3 is built from 17 residues.

In its sample, this clone was seen once. This chain connects TRBV12-5 to TRBJ2-3, with a tentative D call TRBD1 (5 bases). Trimming left V 8 bases short and J 2 bases short, with 11 bases between. The length of the CDR3 is 13 residues. Germline loops: CDR1 LGHNT, CDR2 FRNRAP. CDR3 nucleotides: TGTGCTAGTCTGGGGCCCCTCACAGATACGCAGTATTTT. Its translation is CASLGPLTDTQYF.

The V and J genes are TRBV5-6 and TRBJ2-5, with TRBD1 as a possible D gene (6 bases). The V and J ends lost 4 bases and 0 bases respectively, with 13 bases between them. This CDR3 has 15 residues. Germline V gene sequence: CDR1 SGHDT, CDR2 YYEEEE. The DNA for the CDR3 is TGTGCCAGCAGCACGGGACAAATGTACCAAGAGACCCAGTACTTC. Protein product: CASSTGQMYQETQYF.

The chain recombines TRBV5-1 with TRBJ1-1; D is ambiguous. The V gene's germline CDR1 is SGHRS and CDR2 YFSETQ. V lost 3 bases and J lost 1, with 10 bases in between. The CDR3 has 14 residues. CDR3 DNA sequence: TGCGCCAGCAGCTCCGGGCCCCCGAACACTGAAGCTTTCTTT. Its translation is CASSSGPPNTEAFF.

A few counts support this clone. The V gene is TRBV5-3, the J gene TRBJ2-7, with a possible D match to TRBD1 (6 bases). TRBV5-3 is placed among ORFs of uncertain function. Trimming took off 10 bases at V and 8 bases at J, with 25 bases between the two ends. The CDR3 sequence is 14 residues long. The CDR3 DNA reads TGTGCCTCCCCTCGGACAGTAATTAAATTTCAGCAGTACGTC. Amino acids: CASPRTVIKFQQYV.

J is TRBJ1-2 and V is TRBV5-4; 7 bases are shared with TRBD1. This CDR3 comprises 14 residues. Germline assignment: CDR1 SGHNT and CDR2 YYREEE (reference sequence). The junction had 11 bases not matched to a gene; V was cut back by 4 bases and J by 8 bases. In nucleotides, the CDR3 is TGTGCCAGCAGCCAGGGGACAGCCCTGCCGGGCTACACCTTC. Amino acid sequence: CASSQGTALPGYTF.

The CDR3 region has the DNA TGTGCCAGCAGCCAGGGACTCCCGGTCTACGAGCAGTACGTC. It encodes CASSQGLPVYEQYV. The chain uses TRBV7-9 and TRBJ2-7, with TRBD2 as a possible D gene (6 bases). The CDR3 has 14 residues. The V gene lost 5 bases and the J gene lost 3 bases, with 14 bases spanning the gap. Germline V CDR1 and CDR2: SEHNR, FQNEAQ (reference sequence).

This clone has more than one count but fewer than ten. This chain's CDR3 is CASSLSSGGSETQYF. The CDR3 bases are TGTGCCAGCAGCCTATCTAGCGGGGGGTCAGAGACCCAGTACTTC. The V and J genes are TRBV7-9 and TRBJ2-5, with 11 bases fitting TRBD2. J gave up 4 bases and V 5 bases, and 6 bases lay outside the gene matches. The CDR3 sequence is 15 residues long. Germline values: CDR1 SEHNR, CDR2 FQNEAQ (reference sequence).

The chain carries TRBV5-1 and TRBJ1-1; possible D gene TRBD1, 5 bases. Trimming stripped 5 bases from V and 1 base from J, with 12 bases between. The CDR3 loop spans 14 amino acids. The germline CDR1 and CDR2 sequences are SGHRS and YFSETQ. CDR3 in DNA: TGCGCCAGCAGGACGGGACTGGCGAACACTGAAGCTTTCTTT. It codes for CASRTGLANTEAFF.

The chain has TRBV7-6 and TRBJ2-5; D not resolved. There are 11 residues in the CDR3. Per germline, CDR1 SGHVS and CDR2 FNYEAQ. The V gene lost 5 bases and the J gene lost 8 bases, with 9 bases spanning the gap. The CDR3 DNA sequence: TGTGCCAGCAGCGGTACGACCACCCAGTACTTC. Encoded protein: CASSGTTTQYF.

The chain couples TRBV7-9 to TRBJ1-6; a weak D match, TRBD1 (5 bases). The V gene lost 2 bases and the J gene lost 14 bases, with 16 bases spanning the gap. Germline assignment: CDR1 SEHNR and CDR2 FQNEAQ (reference sequence). The CDR3 totals 14 residues. The CDR3 sequence: CASSLSLLRGTLHF. The CDR3 DNA reads as TGTGCCAGCAGCTTATCCCTATTGAGGGGAACCCTCCACTTT.

Here the CDR3 DNA reads TGCGCCAGCAGCCAGGCGTCTTGGGATACGCAGTATTTT. Its protein is CASSQASWDTQYF. The V call is TRBV4-1, the J call TRBJ2-3; D gene uncertain. CDR3 length: 13 amino acids. Germline V lookup: CDR1 MGHRA, CDR2 YSYEKL. V lost 3 bases, J lost 6 bases, and 10 bases lay in between.

The chain links TRBV25-1 to TRBJ1-1; possibly TRBD1 for D (6 bases). Trimming stripped 7 bases from V and 5 bases from J, with 14 bases between. Germline lookup yields CDR1 MGHDK and CDR2 SYGVNS. The CDR3 is made up of 13 amino acids. The CDR3 loop reads CASTQDSQTEAFF. CDR3 in DNA: TGTGCCAGCACTCAGGACAGTCAGACTGAAGCTTTCTTT. Full variable domain (rest looked up from reference TRBV25-1 and TRBJ1-1): EADIYQTPRYLVIGTGKKITLECSQTMGHDKMYWYQQDPGMELHLIHYSYGVNSTEKGDLSSESTVSRIRTEHFPLTLESARPSHTSQYLCASTQDSQTEAFFGQGTRLTVV.